This TCR beta chain emerged from a study of T cells in Graves' hyperthyroidism and ophthalmopathy. V was clipped by 6 bases and J by 10 bases, with 18 bases between them. CDR1 and CDR2 from the germline V gene are SGHTA and FQGNSA. The CDR3 is 13 residues long. No ophthalmopathy progression within 18 months constituted stable Graves' hyperthyroidism. Hyperthyroidism patients were newly diagnosed, had disease duration under 2 months, and were aged 18 to 65 years. In the case of this clonotype: A read error may explain this, as a much larger clone is one base away.

TCR beta CDR3 sequences were amplified from RNA transcripts. An initial round of RT-PCR targeting the TCR CDR3 relied on the HTBI primer set. In TCRdb, the multiplex PCR reads were re-called with MiXCR into one record per CDR3 protein. Of hundreds of thousands of distinct CDR3 sequences listed, roughly 46% are singletons. The clonotype originates from a woman aged 18-29 years with Graves' hyperthyroidism. The chain employs TRBV7-2 and TRBJ1-2; D gene ambiguous. What was sequenced was peripheral blood or thyroid tissue (not recorded which). The CDR3 is CASSTIGASVYTF. The CDR3 DNA is TGTGCCAGCAGTACAATTGGAGCATCCGTCTACACCTTC.